One sample yielded the 17 T cell receptor beta chains listed below, sequenced in a study of cytomegalovirus exposure and HLA in healthy donors. PCR employed 60 Vbeta and 13 Jbeta primers. Repertoires were generated with immunoSEQ multiplex PCR, while TCRdb's copy carries only in-frame clones and drops some. There are about 160,000 clones in the sample; around 80% occur only once, and under 2.5% lies in the top ten. The sequenced sample consisted of PBMCs. These receptors all stem from a man in his forties in good health and CMV-seronegative.

V and J are TRBV19 and TRBJ2-1; TRBD2 agrees at 7 bases. The V gene end was trimmed by 4 bases and the J gene end by 7 bases; junction bases not matched to a gene: 1. Looked up from germline, CDR1 is LNHDA and CDR2 is SQIVND (reference sequence). There are 12 residues in the CDR3. In DNA, the CDR3 is TGTGCCAGTAGTACGGGGGGAAATGAGCAGTTCTTC. As protein: CASSTGGNEQFF.

The chain recombines TRBV9 with TRBJ2-1; 10 nucleotides match TRBD2. CDR3 length: 16 residues. CDR1 SGDLS and CDR2 YYNGEE come from the germline V gene. Unmatched junction bases numbered 10, after V lost 3 bases and J lost 7 bases. The CDR3: CASSDQGLAFHNEQFF. The CDR3 DNA reads as TGTGCCAGCAGCGACCAGGGACTAGCGTTTCATAATGAGCAGTTCTTC.

The chain combines TRBV6-4 with TRBJ2-1; 8 positions match TRBD2. Germline values: CDR1 MRHNA, CDR2 SNTAGT. The ends lost 2 bases at V and 8 bases at J; junction bases unmatched: 8. This CDR3 region has 15 residues. CDR3 amino acids: CASSDPGLGLHEQFF. The CDR3 bases are TGTGCCAGCAGTGACCCGGGACTAGGCCTCCATGAGCAGTTCTTC.

This chain connects TRBV6-1 to TRBJ2-7, with TRBD1 matching over 10 bases. The CDR3 is made up of 15 amino acids. The V and J ends lost 4 bases and 0 bases, in that order; junction bases with no gene match: 3. CDR1 is MNHNS, CDR2 SASEGT, per germline. The CDR3 loop reads CASSVGQGISYEQYF. The CDR3 nucleotides are TGTGCCAGCAGTGTGGGACAGGGGATCTCCTACGAGCAGTACTTC.

The chain is built from TRBV13 and TRBJ2-1; D gene ambiguous. Germline CDR1 is PRHDT and CDR2 is FYEKMQ (reference sequence). The CDR3 consists of 12 residues. V lost 6 bases to trimming and J lost 6 bases, with 9 bases between them. The CDR3 DNA sequence: TGTGCCAGCAGGCGACAAGGCAATGAGCAGTTCTTC. It specifies CASRRQGNEQFF.

CDR3 loop: CASGRGAGDEEQYF. The CDR3, as DNA: TGTGCCAGCGGACGGGGAGCGGGAGACGAAGAGCAGTACTTC. This chain connects TRBV25-1 to TRBJ2-7; 8 positions agree with TRBD2. This CDR3 region has 14 residues. From germline, CDR1 is MGHDK and CDR2 SYGVNS. The ends lost 8 bases at V and 7 bases at J; junction bases unmatched: 13.

The chain recombines TRBV5-1 with TRBJ2-7, with 10 positions matching TRBD1. In germline, CDR1 is SGHRS, CDR2 YFSETQ. The J segment lost 4 bases and the V segment lost 4 bases, leaving 5 bases of the junction unmatched. The CDR3 totals 14 residues. The CDR3 DNA reads TGCGCCAGCAGCCCGGGACAGGGGCTTTACGAGCAGTACTTC. Encoded protein: CASSPGQGLYEQYF.

The V call is TRBV7-2, the J call TRBJ1-5; 7 positions match TRBD1. With V trimmed by 0 bases and J by 7 bases, 9 bases remained unmatched. CDR1 and CDR2 (germline): SGHTA, FQGNSA. The CDR3 loop spans 16 amino acids. The CDR3 DNA reads TGTGCCAGCAGCTTAGCTCTTCAGGGGGGAGGCCAGCCCCAGCATTTT. This codes for CASSLALQGGGQPQHF.

This clone was observed a few times. The J gene is TRBJ2-7, the V gene TRBV5-4; D may be TRBD2 (6 bases). The V gene's germline CDR1 is SGHNT and CDR2 YYREEE (reference sequence). This CDR3 has 15 amino acids. With 7 bases removed from V and 1 base from J, the gap between germline ends came to 18 bases. Written as DNA, the CDR3 is TGTGCCAGCGCCCCCGGGGGTAGAGTTTCCTACGAGCAGTACTTC. Residues: CASAPGGRVSYEQYF.

The chain joins TRBV6-1 to TRBJ2-5; 8 bases are a match to TRBD2. The J call may not be correct, given that the DNA end is closer to TRBJ2-7. The CDR3 is 15 amino acids. Germline values: CDR1 MNHNS, CDR2 SASEGT. The CDR3 here is CASSAKRETAYEQYF. The CDR3 coding sequence is TGTGCCAGCAGTGCTAAGCGGGAGACGGCCTACGAGCAGTACTTC.

This chain links TRBV28 with TRBJ1-6; D call uncertain. Germline values: CDR1 MDHEN, CDR2 SYDVKM. The CDR3 contains 14 residues. V gave up 6 bases and J gave up 5 bases, with 11 bases separating them. The CDR3: CASRFREDNSPLHF. The DNA for the CDR3 is TGTGCCAGCAGGTTCCGGGAGGATAATTCACCCCTCCACTTT.

Here the CDR3 reads CASSRTGTVGNTIYF. CDR3 DNA sequence: TGTGCCAGCAGTAGAACTGGGACAGTTGGAAACACCATATATTTT. This chain joins TRBV6-5 and TRBJ1-3, with TRBD1 identical over 7 bases. After removal of 5 bases from V and 3 bases from J, the junction contained 7 bases not matched to a gene. The CDR3 sequence is 15 residues long. Germline assignment: CDR1 MNHEY and CDR2 SVGAGI.

V gene TRBV5-1 combines with J gene TRBJ1-2; D unclear. Germline assignment: CDR1 SGHRS and CDR2 YFSETQ. V was pared by 0 bases and J by 5 bases, with 11 bases between. This CDR3 has 14 amino acids. The CDR3 bases are TGCGCCAGCAGCTTGGTCCCCACAGAGTATGGCTACACCTTC. It is translated as CASSLVPTEYGYTF.

The gene calls are TRBV10-3 and TRBJ1-1, with 7 bases matching TRBD1. The CDR3 has 15 amino acids. Germline loops: CDR1 ENHRY, CDR2 SYGVKD. J gave up 3 bases and V 4 bases, and 8 bases lay outside the gene matches. CDR3 in amino acids: CAISGTTGMHTEAFF. The CDR3 coding sequence is TGTGCCATCAGTGGGACGACAGGGATGCACACTGAAGCTTTCTTT.

This clone was detected only a few times. V and J are TRBV15 and TRBJ2-3; no reliable D call. This CDR3 has 15 amino acids. The ends were cut back, 0 bases at V and 1 base at J, with 8 bases in the middle. Looked up from germline, CDR1 is LNHNV and CDR2 is YYDKDF (reference sequence). CDR3 region: CATSREESGTDTQYF. The CDR3 region has the DNA TGTGCCACCAGCAGAGAGGAGAGCGGCACAGATACGCAGTATTTT.

The chain links TRBV4-1 to TRBJ2-3; D is undetermined. This CDR3 has 15 residues. Germline V gene lookup returns CDR1 MGHRA and CDR2 YSYEKL. V was clipped by 0 bases and J by 6 bases, with 13 bases between them. CDR3 sequence (DNA): TGCGCCAGCAGCCAAGATTCCCGTCTCGGGGATACGCAGTATTTT. Translated: CASSQDSRLGDTQYF.

V usage is TRBV11-2 and J usage is TRBJ2-2; D may be TRBD2 (6 bases). The germline CDR1 and CDR2 sequences are SGHAT and FQNNGV. The CDR3 covers 15 residues. The V end lost 5 bases, the J end lost 9 bases, and 19 bases lay between the germline ends. The CDR3 protein is CASSRLRGSVRELFF. In DNA, the CDR3 is TGTGCCAGCAGCCGTCTCCGGGGGTCCGTCAGGGAGCTGTTTTTT.